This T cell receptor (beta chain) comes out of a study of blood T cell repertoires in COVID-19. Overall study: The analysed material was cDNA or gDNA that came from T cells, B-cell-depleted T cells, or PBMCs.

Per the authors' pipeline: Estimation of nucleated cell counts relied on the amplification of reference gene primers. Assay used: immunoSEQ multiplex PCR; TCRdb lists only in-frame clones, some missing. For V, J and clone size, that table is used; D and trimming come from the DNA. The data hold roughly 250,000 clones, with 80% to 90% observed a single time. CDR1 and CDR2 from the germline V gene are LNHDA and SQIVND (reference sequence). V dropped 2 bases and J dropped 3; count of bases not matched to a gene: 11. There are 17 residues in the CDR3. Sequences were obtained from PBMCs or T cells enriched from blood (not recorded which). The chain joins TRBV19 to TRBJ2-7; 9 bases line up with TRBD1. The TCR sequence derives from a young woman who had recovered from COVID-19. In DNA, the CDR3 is TGTGCCAGTAGTATAATCCCCGGGACAGGGTCGAGCTACGAGCAGTACTTC. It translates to CASSIIPGTGSSYEQYF.